This TCR beta chain was profiled in a study of blood T cell repertoires in COVID-19. Germline V gene sequence: CDR1 LGHDT, CDR2 YNNKEL (reference sequence). Trimming took off 4 bases at V and 4 bases at J, with 11 bases between the two ends. This CDR3 contains 14 residues. Profiling relied on immunoSEQ multiplex PCR, and the TCRdb table lists in-frame clones only, not all of them. The sample lists roughly 500,000 clones; roughly 88% were seen once. The sample taken for sequencing was PBMCs or T cells enriched from blood (not recorded which). J is TRBJ2-1 and V is TRBV3-1 (or the pseudogene TRBV3-2); D is uncertain. This clonotype was sampled from a woman in her forties who had recovered from COVID-19. The CDR3 coding sequence is TGTGCCAGCAGCCGCCCTGGGCTGTACAATGAGCAGTTCTTC. This translates into CASSRPGLYNEQFF.